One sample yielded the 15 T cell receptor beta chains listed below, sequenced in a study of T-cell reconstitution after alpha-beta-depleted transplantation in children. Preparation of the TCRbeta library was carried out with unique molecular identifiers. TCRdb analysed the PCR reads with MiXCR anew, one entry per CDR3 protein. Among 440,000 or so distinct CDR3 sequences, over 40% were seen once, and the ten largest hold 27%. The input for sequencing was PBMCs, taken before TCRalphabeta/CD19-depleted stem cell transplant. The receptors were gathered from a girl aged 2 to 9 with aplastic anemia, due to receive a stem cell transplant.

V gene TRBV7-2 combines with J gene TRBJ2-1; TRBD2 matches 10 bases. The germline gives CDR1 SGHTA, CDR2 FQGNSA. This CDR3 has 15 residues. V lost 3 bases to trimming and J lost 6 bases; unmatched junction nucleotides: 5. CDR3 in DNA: TGTGCCAGCAGCTTCACCGGGACTAGCGTCAATGAGCAGTTCTTC. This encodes CASSFTGTSVNEQFF.

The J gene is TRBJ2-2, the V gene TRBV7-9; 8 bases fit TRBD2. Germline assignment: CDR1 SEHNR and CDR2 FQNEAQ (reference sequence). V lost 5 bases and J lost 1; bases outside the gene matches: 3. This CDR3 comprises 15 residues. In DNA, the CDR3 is TGTGCCAGCAGCGGAAGCGGGGGGAACACCGGGGAGCTGTTTTTT. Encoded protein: CASSGSGGNTGELFF.

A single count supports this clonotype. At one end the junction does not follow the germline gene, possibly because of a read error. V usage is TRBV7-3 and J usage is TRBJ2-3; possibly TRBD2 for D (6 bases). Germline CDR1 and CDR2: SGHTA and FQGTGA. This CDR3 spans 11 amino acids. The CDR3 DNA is TGCGGAGGGCCGGGCACAGATACGCAGTATTTT. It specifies CGGPGTDTQYF.

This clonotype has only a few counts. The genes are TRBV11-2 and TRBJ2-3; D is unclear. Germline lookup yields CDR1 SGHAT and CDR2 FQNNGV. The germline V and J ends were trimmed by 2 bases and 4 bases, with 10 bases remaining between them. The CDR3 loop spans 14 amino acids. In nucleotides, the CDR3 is TGTGCCAGCAGCTTAAGTTATAGGGCAGATACGCAGTATTTT. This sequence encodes CASSLSYRADTQYF. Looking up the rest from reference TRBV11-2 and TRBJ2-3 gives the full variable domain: EAGVAQSPRYKIIEKRQSVAFWCNPISGHATLYWYQQILGQGPKLLIQFQNNGVVDDSQLPKDRFSAERLKGVDSTLKIQPAKLEDSAVYLCASSLSYRADTQYFGPGTRLTVL.

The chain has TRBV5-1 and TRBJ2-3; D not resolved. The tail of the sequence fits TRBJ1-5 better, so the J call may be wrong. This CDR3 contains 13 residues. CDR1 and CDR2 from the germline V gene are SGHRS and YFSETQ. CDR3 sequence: CASSPRVADTQHF. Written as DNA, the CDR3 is TGCGCCAGCAGCCCTCGGGTAGCGGATACGCAGCATTTT.

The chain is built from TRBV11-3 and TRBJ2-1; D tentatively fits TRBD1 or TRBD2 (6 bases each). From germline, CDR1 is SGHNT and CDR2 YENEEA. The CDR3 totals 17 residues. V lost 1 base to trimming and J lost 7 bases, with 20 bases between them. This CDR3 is CASSLGPGGAGENEQFF. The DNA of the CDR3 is TGTGCCAGCAGCTTAGGACCTGGAGGGGCAGGGGAGAATGAGCAGTTCTTC.

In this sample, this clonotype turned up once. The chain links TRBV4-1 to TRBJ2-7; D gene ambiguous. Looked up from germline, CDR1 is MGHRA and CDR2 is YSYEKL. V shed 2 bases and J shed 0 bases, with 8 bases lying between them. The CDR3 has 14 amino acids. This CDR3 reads CASSQRESSYEQYF. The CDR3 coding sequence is TGCGCCAGCAGCCAAAGGGAATCCTCCTACGAGCAGTACTTC.

The CDR3 is CSVRTSGHTDTQYF. The CDR3 bases are TGCAGCGTGAGGACTAGCGGGCACACAGATACGCAGTATTTT. This chain links TRBV29-1 with TRBJ2-3; 11 nucleotides match TRBD2. Unmatched junction bases numbered 4, after V lost 6 bases and J lost 2 bases. From germline, CDR1 is SQVTM and CDR2 ANQGSEA. CDR3 size: 14 residues.

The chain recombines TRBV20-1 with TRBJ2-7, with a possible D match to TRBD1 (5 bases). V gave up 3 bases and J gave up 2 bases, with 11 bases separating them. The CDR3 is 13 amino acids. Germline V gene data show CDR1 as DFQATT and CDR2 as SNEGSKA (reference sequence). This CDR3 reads CSASQGEPYEQYF. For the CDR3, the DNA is TGCAGTGCTAGTCAGGGCGAACCCTACGAGCAGTACTTC.

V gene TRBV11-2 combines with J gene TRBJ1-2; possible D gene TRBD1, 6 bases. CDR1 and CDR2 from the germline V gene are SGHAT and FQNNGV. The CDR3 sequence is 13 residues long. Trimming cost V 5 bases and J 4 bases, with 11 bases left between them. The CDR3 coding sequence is TGTGCCAGCAGCCCCGGGACACCCTATGGCTACACCTTC. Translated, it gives CASSPGTPYGYTF.

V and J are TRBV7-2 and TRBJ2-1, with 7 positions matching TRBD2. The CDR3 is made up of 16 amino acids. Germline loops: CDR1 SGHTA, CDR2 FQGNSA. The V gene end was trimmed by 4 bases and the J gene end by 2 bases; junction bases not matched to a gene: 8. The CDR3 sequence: CASSSWGGSTYNEQFF. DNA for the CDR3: TGTGCCAGCAGCTCTTGGGGGGGTTCGACCTACAATGAGCAGTTCTTC.

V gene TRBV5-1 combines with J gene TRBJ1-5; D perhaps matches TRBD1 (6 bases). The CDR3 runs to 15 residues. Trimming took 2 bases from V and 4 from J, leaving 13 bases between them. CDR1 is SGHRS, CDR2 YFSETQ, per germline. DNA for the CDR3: TGCGCCAGCAGCTTTTCAACGGGGGCGAATCAGCCCCAGCATTTT. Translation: CASSFSTGANQPQHF.

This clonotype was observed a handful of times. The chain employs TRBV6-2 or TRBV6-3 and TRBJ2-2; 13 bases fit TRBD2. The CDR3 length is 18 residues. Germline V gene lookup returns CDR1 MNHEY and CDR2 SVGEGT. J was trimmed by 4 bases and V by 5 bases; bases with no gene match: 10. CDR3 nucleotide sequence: TGTGCCAGCAGTCCCGGGACTAGCGGGATCGCGGGCACCGGGGAGCTGTTTTTT. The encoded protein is CASSPGTSGIAGTGELFF.

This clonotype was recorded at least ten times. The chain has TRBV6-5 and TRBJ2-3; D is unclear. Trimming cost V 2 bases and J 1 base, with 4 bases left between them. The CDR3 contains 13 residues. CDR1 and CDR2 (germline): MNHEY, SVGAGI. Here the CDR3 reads CASSYGGTDTQYF. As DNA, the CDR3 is TGTGCCAGCAGTTACGGAGGCACAGATACGCAGTATTTT.

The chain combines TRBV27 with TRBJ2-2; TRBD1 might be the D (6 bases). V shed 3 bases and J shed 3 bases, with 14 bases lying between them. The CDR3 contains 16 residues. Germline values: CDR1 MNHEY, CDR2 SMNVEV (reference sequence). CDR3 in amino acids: CASSFATGLYTGELFF. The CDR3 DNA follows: TGTGCCAGCAGTTTCGCGACAGGCTTATACACCGGGGAGCTGTTTTTT.